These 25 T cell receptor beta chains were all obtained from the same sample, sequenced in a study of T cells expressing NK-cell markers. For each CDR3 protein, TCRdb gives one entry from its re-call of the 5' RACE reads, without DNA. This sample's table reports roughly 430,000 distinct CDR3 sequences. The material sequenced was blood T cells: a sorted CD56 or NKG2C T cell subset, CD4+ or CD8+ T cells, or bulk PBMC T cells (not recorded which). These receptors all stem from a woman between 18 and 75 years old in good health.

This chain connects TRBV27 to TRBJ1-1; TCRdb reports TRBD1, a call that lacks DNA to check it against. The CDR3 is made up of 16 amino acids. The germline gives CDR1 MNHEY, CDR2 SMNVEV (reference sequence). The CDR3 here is CASSLQLPRGYTEAFF.

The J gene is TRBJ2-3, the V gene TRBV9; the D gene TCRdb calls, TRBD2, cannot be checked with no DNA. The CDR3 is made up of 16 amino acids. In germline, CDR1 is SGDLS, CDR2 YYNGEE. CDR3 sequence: CASSDGPRAGTDTQYF.

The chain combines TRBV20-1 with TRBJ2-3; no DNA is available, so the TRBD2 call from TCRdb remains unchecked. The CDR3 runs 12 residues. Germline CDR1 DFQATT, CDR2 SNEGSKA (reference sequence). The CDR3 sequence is CSARDLRELQYF.

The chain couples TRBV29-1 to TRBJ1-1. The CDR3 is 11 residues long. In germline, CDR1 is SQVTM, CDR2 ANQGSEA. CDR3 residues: CSVELNTEAFF. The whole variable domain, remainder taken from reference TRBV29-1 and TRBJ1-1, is SAVISQKPSRDICQRGTSLTIQCQVDSQVTMMFWYRQQPGQSLTLIATANQGSEATYESGFVIDKFPISRPNLTFSTLTVSNMSPEDSSIYLCSVELNTEAFFGQGTRLTVV.

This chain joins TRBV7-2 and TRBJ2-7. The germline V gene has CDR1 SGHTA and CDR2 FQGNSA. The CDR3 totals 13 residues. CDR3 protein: CASSGTTNYEQYF.

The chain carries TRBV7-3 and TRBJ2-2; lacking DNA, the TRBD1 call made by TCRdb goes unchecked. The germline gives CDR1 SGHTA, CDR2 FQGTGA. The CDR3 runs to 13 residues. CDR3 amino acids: CATRDLNTGELFF.

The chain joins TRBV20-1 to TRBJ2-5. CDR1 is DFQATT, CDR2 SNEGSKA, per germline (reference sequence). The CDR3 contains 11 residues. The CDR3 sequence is CSADREETQYF.

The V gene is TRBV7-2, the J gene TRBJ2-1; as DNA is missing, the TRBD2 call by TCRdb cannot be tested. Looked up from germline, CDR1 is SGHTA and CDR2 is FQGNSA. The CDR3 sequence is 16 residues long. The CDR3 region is CASSSELAGVGNEQFF.

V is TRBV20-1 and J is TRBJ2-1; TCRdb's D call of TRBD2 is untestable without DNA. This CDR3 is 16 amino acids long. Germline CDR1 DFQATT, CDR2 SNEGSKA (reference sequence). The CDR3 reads CSASSLAGALRNEQFF.

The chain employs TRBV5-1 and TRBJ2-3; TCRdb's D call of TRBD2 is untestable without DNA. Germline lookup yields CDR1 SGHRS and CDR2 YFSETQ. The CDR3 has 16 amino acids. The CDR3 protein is CASSGTSGRGTDTQYF.

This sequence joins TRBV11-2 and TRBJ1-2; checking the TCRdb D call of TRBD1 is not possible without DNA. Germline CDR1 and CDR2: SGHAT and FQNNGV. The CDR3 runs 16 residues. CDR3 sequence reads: CATSFPGYGANYGYTF.

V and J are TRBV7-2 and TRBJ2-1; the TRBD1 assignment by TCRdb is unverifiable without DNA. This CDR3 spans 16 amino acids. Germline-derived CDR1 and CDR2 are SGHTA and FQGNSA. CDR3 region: CASSSDRGSPRDEQFF. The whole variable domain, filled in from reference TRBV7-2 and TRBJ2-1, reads GAGVSQSPSNKVTEKGKDVELRCDPISGHTALYWYRQSLGQGLEFLIYFQGNSAPDKSGLPSDRFSAERTGGSVSTLTIQRTQQEDSAVYLCASSSDRGSPRDEQFFGPGTRLTVL.

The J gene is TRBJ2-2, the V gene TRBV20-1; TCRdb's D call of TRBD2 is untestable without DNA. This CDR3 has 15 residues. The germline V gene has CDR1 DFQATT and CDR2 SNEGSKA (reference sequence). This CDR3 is CSARDSGRDTGELFF.

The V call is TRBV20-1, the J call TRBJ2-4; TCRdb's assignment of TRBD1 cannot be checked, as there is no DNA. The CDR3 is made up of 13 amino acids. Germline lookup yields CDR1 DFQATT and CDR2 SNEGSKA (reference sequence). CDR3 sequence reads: CSAPDRQGNIQYF.

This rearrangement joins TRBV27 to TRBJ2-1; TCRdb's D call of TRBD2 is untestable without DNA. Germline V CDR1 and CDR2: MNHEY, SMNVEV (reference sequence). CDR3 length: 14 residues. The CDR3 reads CASASGSSYNEQFF.

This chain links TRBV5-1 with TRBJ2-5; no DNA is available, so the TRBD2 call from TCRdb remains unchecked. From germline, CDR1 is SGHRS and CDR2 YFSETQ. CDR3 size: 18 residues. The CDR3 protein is CASSSGQVMGLPQETQYF.

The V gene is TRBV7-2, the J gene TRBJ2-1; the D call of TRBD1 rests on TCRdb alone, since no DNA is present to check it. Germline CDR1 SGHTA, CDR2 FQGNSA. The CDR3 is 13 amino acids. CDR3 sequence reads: CASSHSWANEQFF. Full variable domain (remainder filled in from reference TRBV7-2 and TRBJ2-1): GAGVSQSPSNKVTEKGKDVELRCDPISGHTALYWYRQSLGQGLEFLIYFQGNSAPDKSGLPSDRFSAERTGGSVSTLTIQRTQQEDSAVYLCASSHSWANEQFFGPGTRLTVL.

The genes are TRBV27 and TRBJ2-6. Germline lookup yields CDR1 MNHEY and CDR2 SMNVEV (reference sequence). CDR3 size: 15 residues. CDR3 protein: CACSSSRSGANVLTF.

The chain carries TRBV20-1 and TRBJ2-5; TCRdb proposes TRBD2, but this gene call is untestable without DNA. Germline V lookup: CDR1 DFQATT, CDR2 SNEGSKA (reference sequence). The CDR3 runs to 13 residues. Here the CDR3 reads CSALLAGRETQYF.

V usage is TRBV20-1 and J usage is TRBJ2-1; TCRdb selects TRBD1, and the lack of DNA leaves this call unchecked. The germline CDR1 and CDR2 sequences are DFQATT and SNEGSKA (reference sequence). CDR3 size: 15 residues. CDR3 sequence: CSAPSMGQGGNEQFF.

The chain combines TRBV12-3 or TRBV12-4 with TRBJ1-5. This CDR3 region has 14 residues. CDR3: CASSLNRDNQPQHF.

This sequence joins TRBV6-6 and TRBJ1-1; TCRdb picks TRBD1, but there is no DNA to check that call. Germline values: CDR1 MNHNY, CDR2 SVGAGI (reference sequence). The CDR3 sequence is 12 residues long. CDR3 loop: CASSTWDREAFF.

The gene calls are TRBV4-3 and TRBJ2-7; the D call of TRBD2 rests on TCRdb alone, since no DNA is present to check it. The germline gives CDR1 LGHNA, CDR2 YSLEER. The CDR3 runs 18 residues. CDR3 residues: CASSQEYGTSGSFYEQYF.

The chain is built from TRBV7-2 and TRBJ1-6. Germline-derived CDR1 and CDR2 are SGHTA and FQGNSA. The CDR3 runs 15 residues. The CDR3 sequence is CASSLEGRDNSPLHF.

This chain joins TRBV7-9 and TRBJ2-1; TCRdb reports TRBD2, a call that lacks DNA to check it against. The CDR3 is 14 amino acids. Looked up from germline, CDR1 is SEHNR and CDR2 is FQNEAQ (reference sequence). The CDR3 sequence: CASSSSLVTIEQFF.